These 9 T cell receptor beta chains came from one sample sequenced in a study of T cells in tumors after PD-1 blockade. TCRdb's copy holds only in-frame clones and misses some; the assay was immunoSEQ multiplex PCR. The table has roughly 47,000 clones, 75% to 80% seen once. The input for sequencing was PBMCs, taken before anti-PD-1 treatment. The source is a human donor with basal cell carcinoma.

The rearrangement links TRBV4-1 to TRBJ2-3; 10 nucleotides match TRBD2. CDR1 is MGHRA, CDR2 YSYEKL, per germline. This CDR3 is built from 18 residues. Losses at the gene ends were 4 bases for V and 0 bases for J; bases not matched to a gene: 10. CDR3 residues: CASSRLSSGGLSTDTQYF. The DNA for the CDR3 is TGCGCCAGCAGCCGACTCTCTAGCGGGGGCCTTAGCACAGATACGCAGTATTTT.

The gene calls are TRBV5-5 and TRBJ1-1; TRBD1 might be the D (5 bases). V gave up 3 bases and J gave up 1 base, with 13 bases separating them. CDR3 length: 15 residues. Per the germline V gene, CDR1 is SGHKS and CDR2 is YYEKEE (reference sequence). CDR3 coding DNA: TGTGCCAGCAGCTCGTATACAGGAACGAACACTGAAGCTTTCTTT. It encodes CASSSYTGTNTEAFF.

CDR3 nucleotide sequence: TGTGCCAGCAGGGAAACTGGGGGTTCACCCCTCCACTTT. Translated: CASRETGGSPLHF. The genes are TRBV12-3 or TRBV12-4 and TRBJ1-6; weak D call: TRBD1 (5 bases). Trimming removed 6 bases from V and 9 bases from J, with 12 bases in between. The CDR3 consists of 13 residues.

The chain couples TRBV4-1 to TRBJ2-7; D uncertain. This CDR3 is built from 15 residues. The V end lost 0 bases, the J end lost 1 base, and 10 bases lay between the germline ends. The germline V gene has CDR1 MGHRA and CDR2 YSYEKL. The DNA of the CDR3 is TGCGCCAGCAGCCAAGAAGGCGATCTATCCTACGAGCAGTACTTC. Amino acid sequence: CASSQEGDLSYEQYF.

The chain carries TRBV6-5 and TRBJ2-7; D remains unclear. V shed 6 bases and J shed 6 bases, with 9 bases lying between them. The CDR3 length is 11 residues. CDR1 and CDR2 (germline): MNHEY, SVGAGI. CDR3 sequence (DNA): TGTGCCAGCAGCCTCACAAGCGAGCAGTACTTC. Translating it yields CASSLTSEQYF.

Only one count was recorded for this clone. The chain employs TRBV9 and TRBJ2-2, with TRBD2 matching over 11 bases. V was pared by 7 bases and J by 7 bases, with 9 bases of the junction left unmatched. The CDR3 length is 15 residues. The germline CDR1 and CDR2 sequences are SGDLS and YYNGEE. The CDR3 sequence: CASSQGTSGIGELFF. The CDR3 region has the DNA TGTGCCAGCTCCCAGGGGACTAGCGGAATCGGGGAGCTGTTTTTT.

CDR3 DNA sequence: TGTGCCAGCAGCTTGTCGGCGGGAGTCAGCGATGAGCAGTTCTTC. Its translation is CASSLSAGVSDEQFF. The genes are TRBV5-6 and TRBJ2-1; TRBD2 matches at 7 bases. This CDR3 is built from 15 residues. V lost 1 base and J lost 8; bases outside the gene matches: 9. CDR1 and CDR2 (germline): SGHDT, YYEEEE.

The genes are TRBV15 and TRBJ1-2; no clear D. Trimming removed 8 bases at V and 10 bases at J, with 20 bases between. The CDR3 is 13 amino acids. Germline V gene lookup returns CDR1 LNHNV and CDR2 YYDKDF (reference sequence). The CDR3 here is CATRPRPERDYTF. The CDR3, as DNA: TGTGCCACCCGACCAAGGCCCGAAAGGGACTACACCTTC.

The chain employs TRBV7-2 and TRBJ1-4; D unclear. This CDR3 comprises 14 residues. Trimming removed 1 base at V and 4 bases at J, with 7 bases between. Germline lookup yields CDR1 SGHTA and CDR2 FQGNSA. The CDR3 spells CASSLVSGNEKLFF. Here the CDR3 DNA reads TGTGCCAGCAGCTTAGTTTCCGGTAATGAAAAACTGTTTTTT.